This TCR beta chain was documented in a study of blood T cell repertoires in COVID-19 (dated by TCRdb to the early 2020s). Regarding the complete study: Collaborator samples came from the United States, Italy and Spain and covered acute and convalescent phases of COVID-19. Deeply sampled blood TCRbeta repertoires from subjects exposed to, actively infected with, or recovered from COVID-19 were included in the dataset. HLA class I and class II types, where available, came from metadata supplied by the sample provider rather than from assay-based typing. The prospective study material was composed of cDNA or gDNA derived from T cells, B-cell-depleted T cells, or PBMCs. Samples came from the ongoing ImmuneRACE study (first 160 participants) plus 1,254 subjects from 6 global collaborators. Nearly every sample came with metadata listing a de-identified subject ID, COVID-19 status, age in years and sex. The repertoires were released in a freely available public database meant as a resource for research on the immune response to SARS-CoV-2.

TCRbeta CDR3 regions were amplified from genomic DNA using the immunoSEQ Assay, a bias-controlled multiplex PCR. In the authors' own workflow: The number of nucleated cells in each sample was estimated by amplification of reference gene primers within the assay. To quantify the absolute abundance of each unique TCRbeta CDR3 rearrangement, sequence reads were collapsed and filtered. For each sample, productive Simpson clonality was calculated by taking the square root of Simpson's diversity index across productive rearrangements. TCRdb holds this immuneACCESS table with in-frame rearrangements only. Some clones are missing; in checked studies, unresolved V genes explain under half, and the rest has no known cause. The D gene and trimming were derived from the DNA, and the V and J assignments and clone size from that table. Counted in this sample were about 260,000 clones; 80% to 85% of them appeared once. The ten largest clonotypes hold about 1.5% of the sample.

Samples from volunteer blood donors who had recovered from COVID-19 were contributed by a second Seattle source. Collaborating institutions collected whole blood in K2EDTA tubes following their own protocols. Collaborator samples were shipped for TCRbeta analysis as frozen whole blood, isolated PBMCs, or DNA extracted from either sample type. Trimming takes 3 bases off V and 3 bases off J; junction bases not matched to a gene: 2. Its CDR3 holds 14 amino acids, cysteine through phenylalanine. Left in the record is the CDR3 DNA by itself, 42 bases read in frame from the first base. CDR1 is given as WNHNN and CDR2 as SYGVQD, both from the germline V gene (reference sequence). Study-wide conclusions, independent of this receptor: The quantity of clinical and demographic metadata differed by source and by participant and was supplied without curation.

For this clone: The antigen it recognizes is unknown. The sample holds no much larger clone one base away, and base qualities are not on file.

The chain employs TRBV10-1 and TRBJ2-3; TRBD2 aligns with 8 central bases. The sequence was collected from a woman aged 40-49 years who had recovered from COVID-19. Specimen: peripheral blood. CDR3 sequence: CASSDSGGTDTQYF. The DNA sequence is as follows: TGCGCCAGCAGTGACAGCGGGGGTACAGATACGCAGTATTTT.